Listed here are 13 T cell receptor beta chains from one sample, sequenced in a study of T cells after yellow fever vaccination. Each CDR3 protein is one row after TCRdb ran MiXCR on the 5' RACE reads. The sample includes 120,000 to 150,000 distinct CDR3 sequences, roughly 8% of them seen just once. Material: CD4+ T cells sorted from PBMCs, obtained 5 days after the yellow fever booster vaccination. The receptors originated from a man aged 30 to 39 who received the YFV17D yellow fever vaccine.

The chain recombines TRBV4-2 with TRBJ2-4; TRBD1 agrees at 7 bases. Looked up from germline, CDR1 is LGHNA and CDR2 is YNFKEQ. The CDR3 has 14 amino acids. V lost 3 bases and J lost 5; bases outside the gene matches: 4. The CDR3, as DNA: TGTGCCAGCAGCCAGACAGGGTCGGAAAACATTCAGTACTTC. It is translated as CASSQTGSENIQYF.

This clonotype was recorded many times. This chain joins TRBV6-2 or TRBV6-3 and TRBJ2-1; D call uncertain. Germline V CDR1 and CDR2: MNHEY, SVGEGT. Trimming left V 2 bases short and J 4 bases short, with 3 bases between. CDR3 length: 12 amino acids. The CDR3 region has the DNA TGTGCCAGCAGTTACCAGTACAATGAGCAGTTCTTC. Its translation is CASSYQYNEQFF.

This clonotype was recorded many times. CDR3 region: CSVGTDSGNTIYF. CDR3 DNA sequence: TGCAGCGTTGGGACTGACTCTGGAAACACCATATATTTT. V gene TRBV29-1 combines with J gene TRBJ1-3; D is ambiguous. Germline V lookup: CDR1 SQVTM, CDR2 ANQGSEA. Trimming left V 4 bases short and J 0 bases short, with 7 bases between. This CDR3 region has 13 residues.

Remarks on this clonotype: One junction end does not reproduce the germline sequence, and a read error may be involved. V usage is TRBV14 and J usage is TRBJ2-7; D may be TRBD1 (5 bases). This CDR3 contains 15 residues. The germline gives CDR1 SGHDN, CDR2 FVKESK. The CDR3 loop reads CANSLALGVSYEQYF. The CDR3 nucleotides read TGTGCCAACAGCCTCGCCCTAGGGGTAAGCTACGAGCAGTACTTC.

CDR3 in DNA: TGTGCCAGCAGCTTTTCAGCGGGGGAGGGGCTCTACGAGCAGTACTTC. This translates into CASSFSAGEGLYEQYF. This chain joins TRBV7-2 and TRBJ2-7; TRBD2 agrees at 8 bases. CDR1 is SGHTA, CDR2 FQGNSA, per germline. This CDR3 is built from 16 residues. V was pared by 3 bases and J by 3 bases, with 10 bases of the junction left unmatched.

This clonotype was observed at least ten times. The V and J genes are TRBV9 and TRBJ1-1; D call uncertain. V was pared by 1 base and J by 3 bases, with 10 bases between. CDR1 SGDLS and CDR2 YYNGEE come from the germline V gene. CDR3 length: 14 amino acids. CDR3 protein: CASSVSHGYTEAFF. CDR3 DNA: TGTGCCAGCAGCGTATCTCACGGCTACACTGAAGCTTTCTTT.

CDR3 protein: CSVEAPNQPQHF. CDR3 nucleotide sequence: TGCAGCGTCGAGGCCCCAAATCAGCCCCAGCATTTT. This chain uses TRBV29-1 with TRBJ1-5, with D hard to call. Germline V gene data show CDR1 as SQVTM and CDR2 as ANQGSEA. With 6 bases removed from V and 4 bases from J, the gap between germline ends came to 10 bases. This CDR3 is 12 amino acids long.

The sample holds many counts of this clonotype. The V gene is TRBV7-8, the J gene TRBJ2-1; D is undetermined. V lost 8 bases, J lost 2 bases, and 7 bases lay in between. Germline V gives CDR1 SGHVS, CDR2 FQNEAQ. CDR3 length: 12 amino acids. CDR3 protein: CASRQPYNEQFF. The CDR3 DNA is TGTGCCAGCCGTCAACCCTACAATGAGCAGTTCTTC.

This clonotype was seen ten or more times. The chain carries TRBV5-1 and TRBJ2-3; no reliable D call. Trimming stripped 0 bases from V and 0 bases from J, with 14 bases between. The CDR3 sequence is 17 residues long. Germline assignment: CDR1 SGHRS and CDR2 YFSETQ. The CDR3 reads CASSLARMSASTDTQYF. The DNA of the CDR3 is TGCGCCAGCAGCTTGGCCAGGATGTCAGCTAGCACAGATACGCAGTATTTT.

This clonotype was detected only a few times. The chain has TRBV5-1 and TRBJ1-1, with no clear D. CDR3 length: 13 amino acids. Trimming took off 0 bases at V and 3 bases at J, with 6 bases between the two ends. Germline values: CDR1 SGHRS, CDR2 YFSETQ. The chain's CDR3 is CASSLDSHTEAFF. The CDR3 nucleotides read TGCGCCAGCAGCTTGGACAGCCACACTGAAGCTTTCTTT.

This clonotype was detected ten times or more. The chain has TRBV12-3 or TRBV12-4 and TRBJ2-3, with a weak D call TRBD2 (6 bases). There are 15 residues in the CDR3. V lost 3 bases and J 2 bases, leaving 12 bases between the germline ends. CDR3 bases: TGTGCCAGCAGTTTCGCGCTAGCGCCCACAGATACGCAGTATTTT. Translated: CASSFALAPTDTQYF.

This clonotype showed up many times. The V and J genes are TRBV20-1 and TRBJ2-7; 8 nucleotides agree with TRBD1. The CDR3 has 15 residues. The V segment lost 3 bases and the J segment 0 bases; nucleotides outside the gene matches: 7. Per the germline V gene, CDR1 is DFQATT and CDR2 is SNEGSKA (reference sequence). The CDR3 region has the DNA TGCAGTGCTAGGACAGGGGAAGGGCGCTCCTACGAGCAGTACTTC. Translating it yields CSARTGEGRSYEQYF.

The genes are TRBV6-2 or TRBV6-3 and TRBJ1-2; no reliable D call. CDR1 is MNHEY and CDR2 is SVGEGT in the germline V gene. Trimming took 0 bases from V and 11 from J, leaving 16 bases between them. CDR3 length equals 14 residues. CDR3 amino acids: CASSYSPTARGYTF. CDR3 nucleotides: TGTGCCAGCAGTTACTCCCCGACTGCGCGAGGTTACACCTTC.